Listed below are T cell receptor beta chains from one sample, sequenced in a study of spatial heterogeneity in lung cancer. TCRdb re-derived calls from the 5' RACE reads in MiXCR, one entry per CDR3 protein. The sample records tens of thousands of distinct CDR3 sequences, roughly 12% being singletons. The source was PBMCs, collected at surgery. The receptors stem from a male donor with early-stage non-small cell lung cancer. Both conserved end residues are part of each CDR3. The order of the fields is J gene, V gene, CDR3 protein.

TRBJ1-1,TRBV7-9,CASSPQARVSEAFF
TRBJ2-6,TRBV6-2/TRBV6-3,CASRVPPFSGTPSGANVLTF
TRBJ2-2,TRBV9,CASSVALAGTNTGELFF
TRBJ2-6,TRBV19,CASSIAAGANVLTF
TRBJ2-4,TRBV20-1,CSANPRAKNIQYF
TRBJ2-3,TRBV29-1,CSVVSGTDTQYF
TRBJ2-1,TRBV20-1,CSALSGRALNNEQFF
TRBJ2-3,TRBV20-1,CSASPRREYTDTQYF
TRBJ2-7,TRBV20-1,CSARDPGDPSNSYEQYF
TRBJ1-5,TRBV15,CATSRDLNRGASNQPQHF
TRBJ2-1,TRBV6-2/TRBV6-3,CASSRGTVLNEQFF
TRBJ2-7,TRBV29-1,CSATPPGQGGLYEQYF
TRBJ2-1,TRBV6-2/TRBV6-3,CASSYREIGQFF
TRBJ2-7,TRBV29-1,CSVVPSGTYSQIGGYEQYF
TRBJ1-2,TRBV19,CASSIPDRAIYGYTF
TRBJ1-2,TRBV12-3/TRBV12-4,CASRSFWDLDYGYTF
TRBJ2-1,TRBV6-1,CASSEEWLAAANEQFF
TRBJ2-3,TRBV7-7,CASSSSGRATDTQYF
TRBJ2-1,TRBV5-1,CASSTGLAGGEQFF